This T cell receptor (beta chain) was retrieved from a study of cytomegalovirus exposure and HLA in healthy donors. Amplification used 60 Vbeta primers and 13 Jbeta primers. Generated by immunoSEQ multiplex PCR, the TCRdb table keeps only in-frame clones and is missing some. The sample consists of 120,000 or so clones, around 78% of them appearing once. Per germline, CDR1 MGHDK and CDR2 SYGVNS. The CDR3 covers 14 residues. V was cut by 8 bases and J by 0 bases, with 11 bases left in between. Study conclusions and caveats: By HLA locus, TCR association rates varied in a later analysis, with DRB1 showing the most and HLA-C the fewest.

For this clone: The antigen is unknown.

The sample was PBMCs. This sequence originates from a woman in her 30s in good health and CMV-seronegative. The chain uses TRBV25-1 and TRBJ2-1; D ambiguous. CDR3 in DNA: TGTGCCAGCTCACGCCCGAGCTCCTACAATGAGCAGTTCTTC. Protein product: CASSRPSSYNEQFF.